One sample yielded the 2 T cell receptor beta chains listed below, sequenced in a study of blood T cell repertoires in COVID-19. Sequencing was performed with immunoSEQ multiplex PCR; in TCRdb, only in-frame clones are kept and a portion is missing. Here the sample spans hundreds of thousands of clones, 85% to 90% being singletons. Sequencing used peripheral blood. The origin of the receptors is a man aged 50 to 60 with acute or convalescent COVID-19.

The CDR3 bases are TGTGCCAGCTCAACCGGACAGTACCAAGAGACCCAGTACTTC. Protein product: CASSTGQYQETQYF. The chain couples TRBV18 to TRBJ2-5; TRBD1 might be the D (6 bases). V lost 5 bases, J lost 0 bases, and 10 bases lay in between. CDR3 length: 14 amino acids. Germline lookup yields CDR1 KGHSH and CDR2 LQKENI.

The chain employs TRBV5-1 and TRBJ1-1, with unresolved D. The V gene lost 2 bases and the J gene lost 3 bases, with 11 bases spanning the gap. The CDR3 covers 14 residues. Germline V gene sequence: CDR1 SGHRS, CDR2 YFSETQ. DNA for the CDR3: TGCGCCAGCAGCTTTACCGGGATGGACACTGAAGCTTTCTTT. Protein sequence: CASSFTGMDTEAFF.